The T cell receptor beta chain under discussion was sequenced for a study of technical replicates of blood from four donors. Germline V gives CDR1 MGHRA, CDR2 YSYEKL. The CDR3 runs to 17 residues. V was shortened by 4 bases and J by 2 bases, with 21 bases between the two germline ends. Here immunoSEQ multiplex PCR was the method, and the copy in TCRdb shows in-frame clones only, minus some. The data contain approximately 88,000 clones, 85% to 95% of them singletons. Material for sequencing was T cells isolated from PBMCs. This TCR was sampled from a human donor in good health. The chain links TRBV4-1 to TRBJ2-7; possibly TRBD2 for D (6 bases). CDR3 loop: CASSPQVFSGETYEQYF. Written as DNA, the CDR3 is TGCGCCAGCAGCCCCCAGGTTTTTAGCGGAGAGACCTACGAGCAGTACTTC.